Below, one T cell receptor beta chain is given with its context. Samples underwent the assay at deep level. TCRdb's table, derived via immunoSEQ multiplex PCR, lists solely in-frame clones and lacks some. The sample records roughly 1,600,000 clones, roughly 98.5% being singletons. The data were obtained in a study of shared clonotypes between healthy human individuals. Trimming took 1 base from V and 7 from J, leaving 13 bases between them. The CDR3 has 14 amino acids. The germline CDR1 and CDR2 sequences are LNHDA and SQIVND (reference sequence). Sequencing was done on a sample of naive CD4+ T cells sorted from blood. Subset here: CD45RA+ positively selected. The chain has TRBV19 and TRBJ1-1; D ambiguous. The TCR originated in a man aged 25 to 40 in good health. CDR3 sequence: CASSIAGSQVEAFF. The CDR3 bases are TGTGCCAGTAGTATAGCGGGCTCCCAGGTTGAAGCTTTCTTT.